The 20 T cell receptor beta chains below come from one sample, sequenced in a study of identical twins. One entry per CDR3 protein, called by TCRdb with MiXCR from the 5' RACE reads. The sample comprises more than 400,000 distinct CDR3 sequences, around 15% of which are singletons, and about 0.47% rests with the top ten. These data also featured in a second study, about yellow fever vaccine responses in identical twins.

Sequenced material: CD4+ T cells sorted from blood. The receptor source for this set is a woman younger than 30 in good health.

CDR3 sequence: CASSSAGTVYGYTF. CDR3 coding DNA: TGTGCCAGCAGTTCCGCCGGGACAGTCTATGGCTACACCTTC. The V gene is TRBV12-3 or TRBV12-4, the J gene TRBJ1-2; 7 bases map to TRBD1. The CDR3 has 14 amino acids. Trimming took 4 bases from V and 4 from J; bases not matched to a gene: 6.

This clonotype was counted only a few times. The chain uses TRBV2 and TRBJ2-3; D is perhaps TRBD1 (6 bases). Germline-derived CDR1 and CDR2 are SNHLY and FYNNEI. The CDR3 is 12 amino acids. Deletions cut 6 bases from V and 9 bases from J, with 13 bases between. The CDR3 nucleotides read TGTGCCAGCAGAGCCCAGGGGTGGACGCAGTATTTT. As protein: CASRAQGWTQYF.

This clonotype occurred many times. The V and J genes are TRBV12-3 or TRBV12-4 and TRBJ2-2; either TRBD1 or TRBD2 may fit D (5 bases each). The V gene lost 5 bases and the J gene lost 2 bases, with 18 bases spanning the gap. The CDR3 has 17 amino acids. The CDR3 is CASSEGTDSLNTGELFF. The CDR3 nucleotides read TGTGCCAGCAGTGAGGGGACCGACTCTCTAAACACCGGGGAGCTGTTTTTT.

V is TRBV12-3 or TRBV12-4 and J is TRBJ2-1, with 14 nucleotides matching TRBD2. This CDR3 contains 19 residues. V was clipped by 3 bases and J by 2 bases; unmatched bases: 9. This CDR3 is CASSFWTSGRFSAYNEQFF. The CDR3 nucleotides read TGTGCCAGCAGTTTCTGGACTAGCGGGAGGTTTAGCGCCTACAATGAGCAGTTCTTC.

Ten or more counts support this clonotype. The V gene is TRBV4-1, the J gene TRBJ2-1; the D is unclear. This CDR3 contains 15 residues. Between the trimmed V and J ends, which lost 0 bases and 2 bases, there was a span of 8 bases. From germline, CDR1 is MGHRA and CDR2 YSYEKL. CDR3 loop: CASSQDGVPYNEQFF. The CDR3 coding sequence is TGCGCCAGCAGCCAAGATGGGGTTCCCTACAATGAGCAGTTCTTC.

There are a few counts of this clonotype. The CDR3 DNA reads as TGTGCCAGCAGAAAGAGCGGGAGCGACTACAATGAGCAGTTCTTC. Protein product: CASRKSGSDYNEQFF. This chain connects TRBV7-9 to TRBJ2-1, with 8 bases aligning to TRBD2. This CDR3 is 15 amino acids long. V gave up 6 bases and J gave up 3 bases; unmatched junction bases: 7. In germline, CDR1 is SEHNR, CDR2 FQNEAQ (reference sequence).

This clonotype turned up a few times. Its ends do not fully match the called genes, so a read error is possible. CDR3 protein: CASSQGGFGGEQFF. In DNA, the CDR3 is TGTGCCAGCAGTCAAGGTGGCTTCGGGGGTGAGCAGTTCTTC. The chain carries TRBV3-1 and TRBJ2-1; the D gene is possibly TRBD2 (6 bases). This CDR3 region has 14 residues. Germline assignment: CDR1 LGHDT and CDR2 YNNKEL (reference sequence).

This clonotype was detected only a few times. The CDR3, as DNA: TGTGCCAGCAGCTCTCGACAGGTATTGCGGACTGAAGCTTTCTTT. It specifies CASSSRQVLRTEAFF. The chain uses TRBV5-8 and TRBJ1-1, with D perhaps matching TRBD1 (6 bases). This CDR3 spans 15 amino acids. Trimming took off 3 bases at V and 5 bases at J, with 17 bases between the two ends. The germline gives CDR1 SGHTS, CDR2 YDEGEE.

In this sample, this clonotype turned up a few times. The CDR3 DNA follows: TGTGCCAGCAACATCCATAGCAGCTCCTACAATGAGCAGTTCTTC. Translation gives CASNIHSSSYNEQFF. This sequence joins TRBV6-1 and TRBJ2-1; D is unresolved. CDR3 length equals 15 residues. V was pared by 7 bases and J by 0 bases, with 13 bases between. Germline V gene data show CDR1 as MNHNS and CDR2 as SASEGT.

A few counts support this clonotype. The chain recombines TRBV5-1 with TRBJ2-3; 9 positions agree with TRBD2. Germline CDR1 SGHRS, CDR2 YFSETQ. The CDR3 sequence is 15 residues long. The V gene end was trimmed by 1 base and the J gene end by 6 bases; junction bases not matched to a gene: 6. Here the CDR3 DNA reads TGCGCCAGCAGCTTGAGAATAGCGGGAGAGGATACGCAGTATTTT. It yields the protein CASSLRIAGEDTQYF.

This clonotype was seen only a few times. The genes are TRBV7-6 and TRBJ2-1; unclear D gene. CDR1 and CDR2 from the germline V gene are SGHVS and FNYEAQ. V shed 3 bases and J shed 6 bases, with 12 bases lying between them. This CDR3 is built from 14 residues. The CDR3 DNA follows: TGTGCCAGCAGCTTTCAATCTAGTGGCAATGAGCAGTTCTTC. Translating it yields CASSFQSSGNEQFF.

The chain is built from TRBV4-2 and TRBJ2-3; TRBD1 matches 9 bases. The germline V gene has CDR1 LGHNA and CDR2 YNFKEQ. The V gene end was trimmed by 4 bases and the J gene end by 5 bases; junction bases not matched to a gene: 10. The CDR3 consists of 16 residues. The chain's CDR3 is CASSLGTGPAGDTQYF. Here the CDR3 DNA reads TGTGCCAGCAGCCTGGGGACAGGGCCAGCGGGAGATACGCAGTATTTT.

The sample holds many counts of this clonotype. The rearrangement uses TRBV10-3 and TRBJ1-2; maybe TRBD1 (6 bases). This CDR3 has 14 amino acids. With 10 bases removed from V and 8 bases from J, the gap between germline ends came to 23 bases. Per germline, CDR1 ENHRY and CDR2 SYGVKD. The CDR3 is CATEDSGRESGYTF. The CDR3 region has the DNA TGTGCCACGGAGGACAGCGGTAGAGAGTCGGGCTACACCTTC.

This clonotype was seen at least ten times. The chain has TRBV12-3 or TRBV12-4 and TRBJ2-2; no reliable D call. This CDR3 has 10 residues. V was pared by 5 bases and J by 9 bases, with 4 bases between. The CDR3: CASSTRELFF. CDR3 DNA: TGTGCCAGCAGTACCAGGGAGCTGTTTTTT.

CDR3 nucleotides: TGCAGTGCTAGAAGTAATCAGGGGCTCACCGGGGAGCTGTTTTTT. The encoded protein is CSARSNQGLTGELFF. The rearrangement uses TRBV20-1 and TRBJ2-2, with D possibly being TRBD1 (6 bases). Trimming took 2 bases from V and 4 from J, leaving 14 bases between them. The CDR3 has 15 residues. Germline V gene lookup returns CDR1 DFQATT and CDR2 SNEGSKA (reference sequence).

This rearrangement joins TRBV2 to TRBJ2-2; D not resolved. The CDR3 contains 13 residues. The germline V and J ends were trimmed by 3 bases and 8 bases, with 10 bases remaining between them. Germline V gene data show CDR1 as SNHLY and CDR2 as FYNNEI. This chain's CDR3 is CASSDYGIGELFF. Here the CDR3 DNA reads TGTGCCAGCAGTGATTATGGTATAGGGGAGCTGTTTTTT.

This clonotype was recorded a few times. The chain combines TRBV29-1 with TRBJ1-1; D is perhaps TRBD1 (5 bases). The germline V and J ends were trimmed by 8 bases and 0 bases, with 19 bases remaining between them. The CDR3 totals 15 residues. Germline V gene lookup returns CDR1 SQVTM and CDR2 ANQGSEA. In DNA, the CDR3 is TGCAGCTCCTGGGGGGGGGAGACAGTGAACACTGAAGCTTTCTTT. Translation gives CSSWGGETVNTEAFF.

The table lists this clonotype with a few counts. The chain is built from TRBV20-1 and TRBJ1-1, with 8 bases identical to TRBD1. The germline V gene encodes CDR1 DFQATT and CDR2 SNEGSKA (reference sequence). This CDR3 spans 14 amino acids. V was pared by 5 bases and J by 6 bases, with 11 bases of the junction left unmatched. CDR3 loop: CSARTGSPKAEAFF. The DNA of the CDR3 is TGCAGTGCTCGGACAGGGTCTCCCAAAGCTGAAGCTTTCTTT.

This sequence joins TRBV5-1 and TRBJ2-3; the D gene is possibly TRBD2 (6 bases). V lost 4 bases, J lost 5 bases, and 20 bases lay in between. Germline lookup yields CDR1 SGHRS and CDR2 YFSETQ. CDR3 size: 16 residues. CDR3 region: CASSPRRGAKVDTQYF. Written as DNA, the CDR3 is TGCGCCAGCAGCCCGAGGCGCGGGGCGAAAGTAGATACGCAGTATTTT.

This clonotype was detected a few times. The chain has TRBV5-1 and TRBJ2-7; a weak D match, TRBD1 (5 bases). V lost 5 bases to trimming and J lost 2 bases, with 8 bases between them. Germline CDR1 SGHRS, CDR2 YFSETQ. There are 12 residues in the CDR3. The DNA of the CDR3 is TGCGCCAGCAGTGAAGGGGCCTACGAGCAGTACTTC. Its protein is CASSEGAYEQYF.